This T cell receptor (beta chain) derives from a study of cytomegalovirus exposure and HLA in healthy donors. Remarks on this clone: Antigen specificity is unknown.

60 Vbeta and 13 Jbeta primers were used in PCR. Method: immunoSEQ multiplex PCR; TCRdb's copy keeps in-frame clones and lacks some. The sample lists about 130,000 clones, 80% occurring once. Study conclusions and caveats: The likely explanation for a cluster of highly shared sequence variants was sequencing artifact. The CMV antigen specificity of a few CMV-associated chains was confirmed through in vitro analysis. Accounts indicate the classifier identified cytomegalovirus status with strong specificity and sensitivity.

The V gene's germline CDR1 is SQVTM and CDR2 ANQGSEA. This CDR3 comprises 15 residues. V shed 7 bases and J shed 4 bases, with 20 bases lying between them. This sequence was found in a man under 40 in good health and CMV-seronegative. The chain combines TRBV29-1 with TRBJ2-1, with D possibly TRBD2 on 6 matching bases. Sequencing was carried out using PBMCs. The CDR3 DNA sequence: TGCAGCGCCCCCTCGGGACTGGATGAGTACAATGAGCAGTTCTTC. Encoded protein: CSAPSGLDEYNEQFF.